The subject of this entry is one TCR beta chain. The target antigen is unknown. The sample originates from a study of cytomegalovirus exposure and HLA in healthy donors. Study-wide results and caveats: Using the classifier, cytomegalovirus status was reportedly diagnosed with high specificity and sensitivity.

Sequenced by immunoSEQ multiplex PCR; TCRdb stores in-frame clones only, minus some. The top ten hold roughly 0.38% of the sample, which has 250,000 or so clones, nearly 90% seen once. V was pared by 10 bases and J by 3 bases, with 7 bases of the junction left unmatched. The CDR3 contains 15 residues. Germline CDR1 MNHNS, CDR2 SASEGT. Sequencing was done on a sample of PBMCs. The chain uses TRBV6-1 and TRBJ2-2; 11 bases map to TRBD2. The clonotype originates from a woman between 18 and 29 years old in good health and CMV-seronegative. CDR3 coding DNA: TGTGCCACACTAGCGGGGGTCTCAGACACCGGGGAGCTGTTTTTT. It yields the protein CATLAGVSDTGELFF.